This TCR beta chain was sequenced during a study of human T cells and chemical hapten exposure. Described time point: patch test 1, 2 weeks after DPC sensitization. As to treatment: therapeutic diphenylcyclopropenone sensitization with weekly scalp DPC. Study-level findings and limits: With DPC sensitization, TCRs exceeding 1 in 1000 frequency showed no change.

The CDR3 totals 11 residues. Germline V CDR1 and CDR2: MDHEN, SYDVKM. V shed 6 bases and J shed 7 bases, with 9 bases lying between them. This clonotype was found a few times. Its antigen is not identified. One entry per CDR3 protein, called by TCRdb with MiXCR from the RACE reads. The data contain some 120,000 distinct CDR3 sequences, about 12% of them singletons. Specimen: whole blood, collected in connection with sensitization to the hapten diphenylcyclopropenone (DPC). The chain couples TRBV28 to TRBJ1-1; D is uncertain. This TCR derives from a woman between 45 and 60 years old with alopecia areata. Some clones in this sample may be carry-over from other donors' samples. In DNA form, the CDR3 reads TGTGCCAGCAGGCAGACGTTTGAAGCTTTCTTT. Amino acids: CASRQTFEAFF.